Sequencing of this T cell receptor (beta chain) was carried out in a study of blood T cell repertoires in COVID-19. Turning to the study itself: PBMCs, B-cell-depleted T cells, or T cells provided the cDNA or gDNA that made up the material.

Germline V gene lookup returns CDR1 SEHNR and CDR2 FQNEAQ (reference sequence). V was trimmed by 1 base and J by 7 bases, leaving 11 bases between them. The CDR3 has 13 amino acids. Per the study methods: Reference gene primer amplification gave estimated nucleated cell counts. Profiling relied on immunoSEQ multiplex PCR, and the TCRdb table lists in-frame clones only, not all of them. That table supplies the V and J calls and clone size; D and trimming were determined from the DNA. This sample has approximately 110,000 clones, with less than 85% found just once. The specimen sequenced was peripheral blood. This TCR was sampled from a man in his sixties or seventies with active or convalescent COVID-19. The rearrangement joins TRBV7-9 to TRBJ2-7; D perhaps matches TRBD2 (5 bases). The DNA of the CDR3 is TGTGCCAGCAGCTTAGACGGGGTCACAGAGCAGTACTTC. Translating gives CASSLDGVTEQYF.